The rows below give T cell receptor beta chains drawn from one sample of a study of TIL therapy for anti-PD-1-resistant metastatic lung cancer. Produced via immunoSEQ multiplex PCR; TCRdb's table is partial and in-frame only. The sample includes 57,000 or so clones, more than 75% seen only once; the top ten take roughly 2.6%. Sequencing was performed on blood, taken at baseline. These receptors came from a person aged 30 to 80 with non-small cell lung cancer. CDR3s include the opening cysteine and the closing phenylalanine or tryptophan. The order of the fields is clone size, D gene, V gene, J gene, CDR3 protein, CDR3 DNA. D genes are given only for firm matches. Clone size, where shown, is once, few, many, or a class for clones that have expanded.

.	TRBD1	TRBV6-5	TRBJ2-5	CASSYSRQGSETQYF	TGTGCCAGCAGTTACAGTCGACAGGGTTCGGAGACCCAGTACTTC
.	.	TRBV5-5	TRBJ2-6	CASSLGGPRSGANVLTF	TGTGCCAGCAGCCTGGGGGGACCGAGGTCTGGGGCCAACGTCCTGACTTTC
once	TRBD1	TRBV6-5	TRBJ2-7	CASSYSWDSTYEQYF	TGTGCCAGCAGTTACTCGTGGGACAGCACCTACGAGCAGTACTTC
.	.	TRBV13	TRBJ1-1	CASSLGGGDTEAFF	TGTGCCAGCAGCTTAGGAGGGGGGGACACTGAAGCTTTCTTT
.	.	TRBV30	TRBJ2-1	CAWSFGTSNHNEQFF	TGTGCCTGGAGTTTCGGGACAAGTAACCACAATGAGCAGTTCTTC
few	.	TRBV5-6	TRBJ2-7	CASSLLLYSYEQYF	TGTGCCAGCAGCTTACTACTGTATTCCTACGAGCAGTACTTC
.	.	TRBV27	TRBJ2-1	CASSPRGSENEQFF	TGTGCCAGCAGCCCGAGGGGTTCGGAAAATGAGCAGTTCTTC
.	.	TRBV3-1/TRBV3-2	TRBJ2-1	CASSDPGQKGGNEQFF	TGTGCCAGCAGTGACCCGGGACAGAAGGGGGGCAATGAGCAGTTCTTC
.	TRBD1	TRBV19	TRBJ1-1	CASSINGRGPEAFF	TGTGCCAGTAGTATTAATGGTAGGGGGCCCGAAGCTTTCTTT
.	.	TRBV7-2	TRBJ2-1	CASSAHNEQFF	TGTGCCAGCAGCGCCCACAATGAGCAGTTCTTC
.	TRBD1	TRBV28	TRBJ2-7	CASNPPTGTGSYEQYF	TGTGCCAGCAACCCGCCTACCGGGACAGGGAGTTACGAGCAGTACTTC
.	.	TRBV18	TRBJ1-6	CASSLTEKDSPLHF	TGTGCCAGCTCACTGACAGAAAAAGACTCACCCCTCCACTTT
.	TRBD2	TRBV5-1	TRBJ2-1	CASSPHGGATYNEQFF	TGCGCCAGCAGTCCTCACGGGGGGGCAACCTACAATGAGCAGTTCTTC
.	TRBD2	TRBV5-8	TRBJ2-7	CASRPIGTSGPREQYF	TGTGCCAGCAGACCGATCGGGACTAGCGGGCCTCGAGAGCAGTACTTC
.	TRBD2	TRBV28	TRBJ2-7	CASSHGSGGSYEQYF	TGTGCCAGCAGTCATGGCAGCGGGGGCTCCTACGAGCAGTACTTC
.	.	TRBV5-1	TRBJ1-1	CASSPGGKEGTEAFF	TGCGCCAGCAGCCCCGGGGGGAAGGAGGGCACTGAAGCTTTCTTT
.	TRBD1	TRBV5-6	TRBJ2-7	CASSFGQVSSYEQYF	TGTGCCAGCAGCTTCGGACAGGTCAGCTCCTACGAGCAGTACTTC
once	.	TRBV21-1	TRBJ2-7	CASSKAQGLGTYEQYF	TGTGCCAGCAGCAAAGCGCAGGGGCTGGGGACCTACGAGCAGTACTTC
.	.	TRBV5-5	TRBJ1-1	CASSLEGKTEAFF	TGTGCCAGCAGCTTGGAAGGGAAAACTGAAGCTTTCTTT
.	.	TRBV5-1	TRBJ2-7	CASSLVPGHEQYF	TGCGCCAGCAGCCTCGTCCCTGGGCACGAGCAGTACTTC
once	TRBD2	TRBV6-1	TRBJ2-7	CASSEFSGNYEQYF	TGTGCCAGCAGTGAGTTTAGCGGGAACTACGAGCAGTACTTC
.	.	TRBV12-3/TRBV12-4	TRBJ1-2	CASSLSANYGYTF	TGTGCCAGCAGTTTATCTGCTAACTATGGCTACACCTTC
.	TRBD2	TRBV10-1	TRBJ2-4	CASSESSGNGKNIQYF	TGCGCCAGCAGTGAGTCTAGCGGGAATGGCAAAAACATTCAGTACTTC
.	.	TRBV12-3/TRBV12-4	TRBJ1-4	CASTWVGEKLFF	TGTGCCAGCACCTGGGTTGGAGAAAAACTGTTTTTT
.	.	TRBV5-8	TRBJ2-3	CASSWNPGPQYF	TGTGCCAGCAGTTGGAACCCCGGACCGCAGTATTTT
.	.	TRBV6-5	TRBJ1-1	CAGRPDQRGTAFF	TGTGCCGGGAGGCCGGATCAAAGAGGGACAGCTTTCTTT
.	.	TRBV4-1	TRBJ1-2	CASSQDDIANYGYTF	TGCGCCAGCAGCCAAGATGATATAGCTAACTATGGCTACACCTTC
.	.	TRBV28	TRBJ2-3	CATRSGHRTDTQYF	TGTGCTACCCGTAGTGGGCATCGCACAGATACGCAGTATTTT